This TCR beta chain emerged from a study of OX40 agonist ivuxolimab in advanced cancers. The CDR3 covers 15 residues. J was trimmed by 1 base and V by 5 bases; bases with no gene match: 7. Germline V gene data show CDR1 as MDHEN and CDR2 as SYDVKM. Some clones are missing from TCRdb's copy, which holds only in-frame ones; the method was immunoSEQ multiplex PCR. Of some 50,000 clones listed, roughly 90% were seen once; the top ten hold around 30%. The TCR originated in an adult with an advanced solid tumor such as melanoma, head and neck, liver or kidney cancer. The sample here was CD4+ or CD8+ T cells sorted from blood, taken in a trial of the OX40 agonist ivuxolimab. This chain joins TRBV28 and TRBJ1-1, with TRBD1 matching over 7 bases. The CDR3 DNA reads TGTGCCAGCAGTCCCTACAGGGGAAGGAACACTGAAGCTTTCTTT. It specifies CASSPYRGRNTEAFF.